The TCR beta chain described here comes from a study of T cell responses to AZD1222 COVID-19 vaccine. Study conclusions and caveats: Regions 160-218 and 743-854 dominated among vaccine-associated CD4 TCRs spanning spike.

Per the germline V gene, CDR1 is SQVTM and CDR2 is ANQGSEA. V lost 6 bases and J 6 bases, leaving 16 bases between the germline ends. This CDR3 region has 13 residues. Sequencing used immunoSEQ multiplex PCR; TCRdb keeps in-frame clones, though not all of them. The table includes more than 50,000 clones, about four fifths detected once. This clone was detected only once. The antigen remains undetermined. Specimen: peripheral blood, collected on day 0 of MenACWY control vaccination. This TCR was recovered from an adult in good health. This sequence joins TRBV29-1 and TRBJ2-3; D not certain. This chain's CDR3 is CSVGSLFADTQYF. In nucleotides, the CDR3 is TGCAGCGTAGGCAGTTTGTTCGCGGATACGCAGTATTTT.